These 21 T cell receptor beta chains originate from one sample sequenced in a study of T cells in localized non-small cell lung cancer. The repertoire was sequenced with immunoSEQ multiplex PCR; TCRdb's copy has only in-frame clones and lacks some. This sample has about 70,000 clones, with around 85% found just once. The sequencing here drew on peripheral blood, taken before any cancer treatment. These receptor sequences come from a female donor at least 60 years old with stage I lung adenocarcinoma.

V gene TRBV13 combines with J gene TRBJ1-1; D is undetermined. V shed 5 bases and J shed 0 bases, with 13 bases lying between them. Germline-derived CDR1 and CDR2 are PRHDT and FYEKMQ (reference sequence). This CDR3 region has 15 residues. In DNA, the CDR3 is TGTGCCAGCAGCCCGATAGGCGGTATGAACACTGAAGCTTTCTTT. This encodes CASSPIGGMNTEAFF.

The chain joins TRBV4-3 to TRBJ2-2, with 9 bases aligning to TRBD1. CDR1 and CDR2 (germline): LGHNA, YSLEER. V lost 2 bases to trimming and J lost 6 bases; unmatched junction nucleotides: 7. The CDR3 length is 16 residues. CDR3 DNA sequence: TGCGCCAGCAGCCAACCGGGACAGGGTCTCCCCGGGGAGCTGTTTTTT. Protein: CASSQPGQGLPGELFF.

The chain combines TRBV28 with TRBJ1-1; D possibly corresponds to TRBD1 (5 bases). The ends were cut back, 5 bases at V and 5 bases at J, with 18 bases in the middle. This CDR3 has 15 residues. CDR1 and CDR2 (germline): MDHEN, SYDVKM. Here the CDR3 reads CASSVGGGSLTEAFF. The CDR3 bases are TGTGCCAGCAGTGTCGGTGGGGGTTCGTTGACTGAAGCTTTCTTT.

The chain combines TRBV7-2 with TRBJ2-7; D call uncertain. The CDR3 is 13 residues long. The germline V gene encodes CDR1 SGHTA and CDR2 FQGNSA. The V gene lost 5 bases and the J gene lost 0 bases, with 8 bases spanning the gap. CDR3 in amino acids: CASSSPSSYEQYF. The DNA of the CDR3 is TGTGCCAGCAGCAGCCCAAGCTCCTACGAGCAGTACTTC.

CDR3 nucleotides: TGCGCCAGCAGCCAAGAGACTAGCGGCGCCAATGAGCAGTTCTTC. Amino acids: CASSQETSGANEQFF. The chain has TRBV5-1 and TRBJ2-1; 9 bases line up with TRBD2. The CDR3 has 15 residues. The germline V gene encodes CDR1 SGHRS and CDR2 YFSETQ. The trim removed 4 bases at V and 6 bases at J, leaving 8 bases unmatched.

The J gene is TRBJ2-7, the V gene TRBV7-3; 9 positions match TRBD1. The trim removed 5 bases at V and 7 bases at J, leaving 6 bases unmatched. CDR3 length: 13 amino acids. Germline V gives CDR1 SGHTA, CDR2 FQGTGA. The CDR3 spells CASSRDRAVEQYF. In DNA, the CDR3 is TGTGCCAGCAGCAGGGACAGGGCCGTTGAGCAGTACTTC.

DNA for the CDR3: TGTGCCAGCAGCTTAGAAGTCGGGGGGAAGCAGTACTTC. It encodes CASSLEVGGKQYF. The chain recombines TRBV7-9 with TRBJ2-7; 7 nucleotides agree with TRBD2. This CDR3 spans 13 amino acids. After removal of 1 base from V and 8 bases from J, the junction contained 5 bases not matched to a gene. Looked up from germline, CDR1 is SEHNR and CDR2 is FQNEAQ (reference sequence).

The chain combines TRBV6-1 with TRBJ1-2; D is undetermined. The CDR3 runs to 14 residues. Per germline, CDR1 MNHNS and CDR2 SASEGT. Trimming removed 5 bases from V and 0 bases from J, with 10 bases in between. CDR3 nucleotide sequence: TGTGCCAGCAGTTATGACGGGACTAACTATGGCTACACCTTC. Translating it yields CASSYDGTNYGYTF.

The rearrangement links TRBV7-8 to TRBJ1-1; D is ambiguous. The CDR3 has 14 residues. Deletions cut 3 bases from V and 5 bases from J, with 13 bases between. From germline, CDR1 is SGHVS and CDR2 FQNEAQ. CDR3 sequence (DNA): TGTGCCAGCAGCTTCCTTGTCGGAGTAACTGAAGCTTTCTTT. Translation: CASSFLVGVTEAFF.

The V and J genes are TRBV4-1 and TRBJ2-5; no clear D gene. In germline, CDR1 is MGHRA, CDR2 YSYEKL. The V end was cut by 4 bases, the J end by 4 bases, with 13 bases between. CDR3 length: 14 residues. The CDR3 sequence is CASSPGLVRETQYF. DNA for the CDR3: TGCGCCAGCAGCCCGGGCCTGGTCCGAGAGACCCAGTACTTC.

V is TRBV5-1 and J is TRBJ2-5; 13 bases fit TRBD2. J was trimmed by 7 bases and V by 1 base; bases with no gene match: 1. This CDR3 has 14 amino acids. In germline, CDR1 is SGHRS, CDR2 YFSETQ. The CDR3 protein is CASSLRTSGGTQYF. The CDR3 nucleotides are TGCGCCAGCAGCTTGCGGACTAGCGGGGGGACCCAGTACTTC.

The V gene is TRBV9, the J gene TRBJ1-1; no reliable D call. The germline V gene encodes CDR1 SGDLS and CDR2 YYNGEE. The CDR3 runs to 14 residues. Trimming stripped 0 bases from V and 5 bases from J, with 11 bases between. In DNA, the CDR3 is TGTGCCAGCAGCGTAGAAGGGAGGTGGACTGAAGCTTTCTTT. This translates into CASSVEGRWTEAFF.

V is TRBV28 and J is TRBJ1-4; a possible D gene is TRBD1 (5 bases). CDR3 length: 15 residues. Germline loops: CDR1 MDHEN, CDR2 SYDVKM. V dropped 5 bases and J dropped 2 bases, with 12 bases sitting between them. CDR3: CASSPHQGTNEKLFF. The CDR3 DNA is TGTGCCAGCAGTCCCCACCAGGGTACTAATGAAAAACTGTTTTTT.

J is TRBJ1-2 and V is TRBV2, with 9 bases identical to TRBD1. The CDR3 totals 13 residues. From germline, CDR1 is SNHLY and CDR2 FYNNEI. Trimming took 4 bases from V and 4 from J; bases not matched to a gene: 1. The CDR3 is CASSADRGYGYTF. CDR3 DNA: TGTGCCAGCAGTGCGGACAGGGGCTATGGCTACACCTTC. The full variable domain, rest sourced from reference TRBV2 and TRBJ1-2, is EPEVTQTPSHQVTQMGQEVILRCVPISNHLYFYWYRQILGQKVEFLVSFYNNEISEKSEIFDDQFSVERPDGSNFTLKIRSTKLEDSAMYFCASSADRGYGYTFGSGTRLTVV.

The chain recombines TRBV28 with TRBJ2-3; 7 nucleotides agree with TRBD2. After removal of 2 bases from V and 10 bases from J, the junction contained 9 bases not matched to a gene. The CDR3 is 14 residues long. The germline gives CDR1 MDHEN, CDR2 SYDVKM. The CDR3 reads CASSLMGGQESQYF. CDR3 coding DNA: TGTGCCAGCAGTTTAATGGGAGGGCAGGAGTCGCAGTATTTT. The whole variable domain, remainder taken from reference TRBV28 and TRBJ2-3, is DVKVTQSSRYLVKRTGEKVFLECVQDMDHENMFWYRQDPGLGLRLIYFSYDVKMKEKGDIPEGYSVSREKKERFSLILESASTNQTSMYLCASSLMGGQESQYFGPGTRLTVL.

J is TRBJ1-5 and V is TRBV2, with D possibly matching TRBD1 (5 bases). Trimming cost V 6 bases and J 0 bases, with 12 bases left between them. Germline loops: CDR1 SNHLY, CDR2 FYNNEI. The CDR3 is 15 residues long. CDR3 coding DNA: TGTGCCAGCAGCCGGGACGGCCATAGCAATCAGCCCCAGCATTTT. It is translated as CASSRDGHSNQPQHF.

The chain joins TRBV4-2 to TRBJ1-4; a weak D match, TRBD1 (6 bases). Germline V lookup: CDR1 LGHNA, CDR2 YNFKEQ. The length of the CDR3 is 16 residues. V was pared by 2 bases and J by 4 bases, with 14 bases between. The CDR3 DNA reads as TGTGCCAGCAGCCAATCTTACAGGGAGGGTAATGAAAAACTGTTTTTT. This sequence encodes CASSQSYREGNEKLFF.

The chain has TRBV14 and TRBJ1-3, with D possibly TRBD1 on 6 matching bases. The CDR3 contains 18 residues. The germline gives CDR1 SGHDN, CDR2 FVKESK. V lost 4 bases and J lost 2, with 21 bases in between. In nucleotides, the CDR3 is TGTGCCAGCAGCCCCCGGGCCTCAGGGGCCGGGGCTGGAAACACCATATATTTT. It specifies CASSPRASGAGAGNTIYF.

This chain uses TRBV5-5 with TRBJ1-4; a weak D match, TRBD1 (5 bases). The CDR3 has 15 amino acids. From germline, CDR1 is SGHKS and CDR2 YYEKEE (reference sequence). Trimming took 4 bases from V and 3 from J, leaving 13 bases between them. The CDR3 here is CASSGQWGPNEKLFF. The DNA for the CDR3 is TGTGCCAGCAGCGGTCAGTGGGGCCCTAATGAAAAACTGTTTTTT.

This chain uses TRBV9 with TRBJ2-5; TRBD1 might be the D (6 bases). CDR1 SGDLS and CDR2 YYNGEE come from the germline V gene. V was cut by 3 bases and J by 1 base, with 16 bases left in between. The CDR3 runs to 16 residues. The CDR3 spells CASSEATGRLQETQYF. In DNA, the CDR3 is TGTGCCAGCAGCGAAGCAACAGGGCGGCTCCAAGAGACCCAGTACTTC.

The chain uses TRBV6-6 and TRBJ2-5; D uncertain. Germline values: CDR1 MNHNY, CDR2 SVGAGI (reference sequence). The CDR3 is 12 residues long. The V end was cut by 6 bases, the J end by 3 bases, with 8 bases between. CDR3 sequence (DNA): TGTGCCAGCAGGAGAGAAAAAGAGACCCAGTACTTC. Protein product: CASRREKETQYF.